Listed below are T cell receptor beta chains from one sample, sequenced in a study of OX40 agonist ivuxolimab in advanced cancers. Assay: immunoSEQ multiplex PCR; the TCRdb copy retains only in-frame clones and omits some. The sample includes roughly 86,000 clones, 80% to 95% of them seen just once. The sequencing used CD4+ or CD8+ T cells sorted from blood, collected in a trial of the OX40 agonist ivuxolimab. These receptors originate from an adult with an advanced solid tumor such as melanoma, head and neck, liver or kidney cancer. Both conserved end residues are part of each CDR3. The D gene is left open where the match is weak.

j_call d_call v_call cdr3_aa
TRBJ1-1 TRBD1 TRBV30 CAFKGTVEAFF
TRBJ1-1 - TRBV19 CASSRAGRAEAFF
TRBJ2-5 TRBD2 TRBV4-2 CASSHQGLAGQETQYF
TRBJ1-5 TRBD1 TRBV19 CASNSGQGNNQPQHF
TRBJ2-1 - TRBV5-6 CASSLVGPSNEQFF
TRBJ2-1 TRBD2 TRBV19 CASSIGLDGNEQFF
TRBJ1-1 - TRBV19 CASKQPEPYMNTEAFF
TRBJ2-5 TRBD2 TRBV9 CASSSVAGLGRATQYF
TRBJ1-2 - TRBV30 CAWSVDYGYTF
TRBJ2-1 TRBD2 TRBV28 CASNGVLAGASYNEQFF
TRBJ1-5 TRBD1 TRBV6-5 CASKRGQGNQPQHF
TRBJ1-1 TRBD1 TRBV5-4 CASSQGQGAMNTEAFF
TRBJ2-5 TRBD1 TRBV27 CASSFGTGGGKTQYF
TRBJ2-3 - TRBV4-2 CASSQVAGSTDTQYF
TRBJ2-3 - TRBV30 CAWTRISSTDTQYF
TRBJ2-5 - TRBV7-9 CASSLGNF
TRBJ2-1 - TRBV7-7 CASSLGLGVSDEQFF
TRBJ1-1 TRBD1 TRBV7-3 CASSSGGGTQAFF
TRBJ1-1 - TRBV6-1 CASSEGTRGRTEAFF
TRBJ1-4 - TRBV27 CASGRTATNEKLFF
TRBJ2-3 - TRBV5-4 CASSWRVTGSTDTQYF
TRBJ2-3 TRBD2 TRBV7-9 CASSPEAGGADTQYF